This is a list of T cell receptor beta chains from one sample in a study of CD8 T cells in ankylosing spondylitis. Each CDR3 protein is one row after TCRdb ran MiXCR on the 5' RACE reads. The table lists about 130,000 distinct CDR3 sequences, over 6% of them singletons. The sample taken for sequencing was blood, either unsorted or a sorted T cell fraction (not recorded which). These receptors came from a male donor with ankylosing spondylitis or in good health (not recorded which). Both conserved end residues are part of each CDR3. A D gene is named only where the DNA matches it firmly. Not every row has a clone size; where given, it reads once, few, many or a size class.

-	TRBJ2-7	TRBV4-3	many	CASSQDLGVTYEQYF	TGCGCCAGCAGCCAAGATTTAGGGGTGACCTACGAGCAGTACTTC
-	TRBJ2-3	TRBV20-1	many	CSARPGRSDTQYF	TGCAGTGCTAGACCGGGACGGTCAGATACGCAGTATTTT
-	TRBJ1-2	TRBV29-1	many	CSDRDTTNYGYTF	TGCAGCGACCGGGACACCACTAACTATGGCTACACCTTC
-	TRBJ2-5	TRBV13	many	CASSPMGVETQYF	TGTGCCAGCAGCCCGATGGGGGTGGAGACCCAGTACTTC
-	TRBJ2-1	TRBV15	many	CATSRDWVGEQFF	TGTGCCACCAGCAGAGATTGGGTCGGTGAGCAGTTCTTC
-	TRBJ1-6	TRBV7-2	many	CASSFNPTGYNSPLHF	TGTGCCAGCAGCTTCAACCCTACAGGGTATAATTCACCCCTCCACTTT
-	TRBJ2-3	TRBV6-1	many	CASSEGSLATQYF	TGTGCCAGCAGTGAAGGGTCTCTTGCTACGCAGTATTTT
-	TRBJ1-5	TRBV20-1	many	CSAQETGTQHQPQHF	TGCAGTGCTCAGGAGACAGGTACCCAACACCAGCCCCAGCATTTT
TRBD1	TRBJ1-1	TRBV3-1	-	CASSPGQGMNTEALF	TGTGCCAGCAGCCCCGGACAGGGGATGAACACTGAAGCTCTCTTT
TRBD2	TRBJ2-2	TRBV12-3/TRBV12-4	many	CASSLALADTGELFF	TGTGCCAGCAGTTTAGCGCTAGCGGACACCGGGGAGCTGTTTTTT
-	TRBJ2-7	TRBV9	many	CASSYLDGAEQYF	TGTGCCAGCAGCTACCTAGACGGAGCCGAGCAGTACTTC
TRBD1	TRBJ2-1	TRBV5-1	many	CASSLGQGEDEQFF	TGCGCCAGCAGCTTGGGACAGGGGGAGGATGAGCAGTTCTTC
-	TRBJ2-5	TRBV20-1	many	CSATHGPGLQTETQYF	TGCAGTGCTACCCACGGGCCAGGACTCCAAACTGAGACCCAGTACTTC
-	TRBJ1-1	TRBV5-1	many	CASSLEGQVISTEAFF	TGCGCCAGCAGCTTGGAAGGTCAAGTTATTTCCACTGAAGCTTTCTTT
TRBD2	TRBJ2-3	TRBV7-2	many	CASSARLAGGSTDTQYF	TGTGCCAGCAGCGCCCGACTAGCGGGGGGTTCAACAGATACGCAGTATTTT
-	TRBJ2-7	TRBV5-1	-	CASSFAMGNYEQYF	TGCGCCAGCAGCTTCGCGATGGGGAACTACGAGCAGTACTTC
TRBD1	TRBJ1-1	TRBV30	many	CAWSVLDRASEAFF	TGTGCCTGGAGTGTACTCGACAGGGCCAGTGAAGCTTTCTTT
TRBD2	TRBJ2-1	TRBV12-3/TRBV12-4	many	CASTRLAGVPNEQFF	TGTGCCAGCACCCGACTAGCGGGAGTACCCAATGAGCAGTTCTTC
-	TRBJ2-7	TRBV19	many	CASSTSPGTYEQYF	TGTGCCAGTAGTACAAGCCCGGGAACCTACGAGCAGTACTTC
-	TRBJ2-7	TRBV7-8	many	CASSVDSGPSYEQYF	TGTGCCAGCAGCGTAGACTCAGGGCCGTCCTACGAGCAGTACTTC
-	TRBJ2-7	TRBV5-1	many	CASRSVQSSYEQYF	TGCGCCAGCAGGTCAGTGCAGAGCTCCTACGAGCAGTACTTC
TRBD1	TRBJ2-7	TRBV12-3/TRBV12-4	many	CASRQGAETYEQYF	TGTGCCAGCAGACAGGGGGCGGAAACCTACGAGCAGTACTTC
-	TRBJ2-7	TRBV6-2/TRBV6-3	many	CASSYSVSRAYEQYF	TGTGCCAGCAGTTACTCCGTCTCTAGGGCCTACGAGCAGTACTTC
TRBD1	TRBJ2-2	TRBV7-3	many	CASSYRDRGTGELFF	TGTGCCAGCAGCTACCGGGACAGGGGAACCGGGGAGCTGTTTTTT
-	TRBJ1-2	TRBV12-3/TRBV12-4	many	CASSLLGGTGYTF	TGTGCCAGCAGTTTACTGGGGGGGACTGGCTACACCTTC
TRBD2	TRBJ2-5	TRBV29-1	many	CSVEDRRLAGVFETQYF	TGCAGCGTTGAAGATAGGCGACTAGCGGGAGTTTTTGAGACCCAGTACTTC
-	TRBJ1-2	TRBV12-3/TRBV12-4	many	CASSFTMDYGYTF	TGTGCCAGCAGTTTTACGATGGACTATGGCTACACCTTC